This T cell receptor beta chain was obtained from a study of metastatic and nonmetastatic thyroid tumors. Study details: From malignant and benign thyroid patients, repertoires in blood and in tumor or nodule tissue were compared.

Ahead of thyroid surgery, no patient had received treatment of any kind. Ends included, the CDR3 has 12 residues. Germline assignment: CDR1 SGHTA and CDR2 FQGNSA. Whole-study findings and limits: When malignant thyroid tumors were compared with benign nodules, TCR beta diversity was reportedly significantly higher in the malignant tumors. This held in both blood and tumor samples.

This clone was seen at least ten times. Its antigen is currently unknown. The CDR3 does not end in the conserved phenylalanine or tryptophan, so this is likely a read error. Because the CDR3's place on the DNA is in doubt, the DNA is left out and the CDR3 is given as listed by TCRdb. In the authors' methods: Clinicopathological groups of papillary thyroid cancer showed CDR3 differences that were used to build a distant-metastasis classifier. TCRdb re-analyzed the PCR reads using MiXCR. The V and J calls here are based on TCRdb, not the publication. The sample lists some 15,000 clones, around 12% occurring once.

The chain links TRBV7-2 to TRBJ2-1; the DNA was not used to check the table's D call, TRBD2. Sequences were obtained from tumor tissue. This sequence was found in a female donor with papillary thyroid cancer or a benign thyroid nodule (not recorded which). Some clones in this sample may be carry-over from other donors' samples. The CDR3 loop is CASSSDYSGNYL.